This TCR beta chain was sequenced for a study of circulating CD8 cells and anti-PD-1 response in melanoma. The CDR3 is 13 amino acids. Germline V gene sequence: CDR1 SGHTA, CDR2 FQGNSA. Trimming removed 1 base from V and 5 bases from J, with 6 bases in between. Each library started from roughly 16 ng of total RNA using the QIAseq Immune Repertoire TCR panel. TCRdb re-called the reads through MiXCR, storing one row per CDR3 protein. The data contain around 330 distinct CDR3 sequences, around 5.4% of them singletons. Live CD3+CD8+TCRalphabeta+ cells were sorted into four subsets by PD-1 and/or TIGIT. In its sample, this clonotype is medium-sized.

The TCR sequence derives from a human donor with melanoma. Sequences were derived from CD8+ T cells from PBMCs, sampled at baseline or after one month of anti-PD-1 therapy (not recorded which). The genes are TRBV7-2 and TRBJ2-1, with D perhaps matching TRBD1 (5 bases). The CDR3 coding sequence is TGTGCCAGCAGCTTAGGACAGCACAATGAGCAGTTCTTC. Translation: CASSLGQHNEQFF.